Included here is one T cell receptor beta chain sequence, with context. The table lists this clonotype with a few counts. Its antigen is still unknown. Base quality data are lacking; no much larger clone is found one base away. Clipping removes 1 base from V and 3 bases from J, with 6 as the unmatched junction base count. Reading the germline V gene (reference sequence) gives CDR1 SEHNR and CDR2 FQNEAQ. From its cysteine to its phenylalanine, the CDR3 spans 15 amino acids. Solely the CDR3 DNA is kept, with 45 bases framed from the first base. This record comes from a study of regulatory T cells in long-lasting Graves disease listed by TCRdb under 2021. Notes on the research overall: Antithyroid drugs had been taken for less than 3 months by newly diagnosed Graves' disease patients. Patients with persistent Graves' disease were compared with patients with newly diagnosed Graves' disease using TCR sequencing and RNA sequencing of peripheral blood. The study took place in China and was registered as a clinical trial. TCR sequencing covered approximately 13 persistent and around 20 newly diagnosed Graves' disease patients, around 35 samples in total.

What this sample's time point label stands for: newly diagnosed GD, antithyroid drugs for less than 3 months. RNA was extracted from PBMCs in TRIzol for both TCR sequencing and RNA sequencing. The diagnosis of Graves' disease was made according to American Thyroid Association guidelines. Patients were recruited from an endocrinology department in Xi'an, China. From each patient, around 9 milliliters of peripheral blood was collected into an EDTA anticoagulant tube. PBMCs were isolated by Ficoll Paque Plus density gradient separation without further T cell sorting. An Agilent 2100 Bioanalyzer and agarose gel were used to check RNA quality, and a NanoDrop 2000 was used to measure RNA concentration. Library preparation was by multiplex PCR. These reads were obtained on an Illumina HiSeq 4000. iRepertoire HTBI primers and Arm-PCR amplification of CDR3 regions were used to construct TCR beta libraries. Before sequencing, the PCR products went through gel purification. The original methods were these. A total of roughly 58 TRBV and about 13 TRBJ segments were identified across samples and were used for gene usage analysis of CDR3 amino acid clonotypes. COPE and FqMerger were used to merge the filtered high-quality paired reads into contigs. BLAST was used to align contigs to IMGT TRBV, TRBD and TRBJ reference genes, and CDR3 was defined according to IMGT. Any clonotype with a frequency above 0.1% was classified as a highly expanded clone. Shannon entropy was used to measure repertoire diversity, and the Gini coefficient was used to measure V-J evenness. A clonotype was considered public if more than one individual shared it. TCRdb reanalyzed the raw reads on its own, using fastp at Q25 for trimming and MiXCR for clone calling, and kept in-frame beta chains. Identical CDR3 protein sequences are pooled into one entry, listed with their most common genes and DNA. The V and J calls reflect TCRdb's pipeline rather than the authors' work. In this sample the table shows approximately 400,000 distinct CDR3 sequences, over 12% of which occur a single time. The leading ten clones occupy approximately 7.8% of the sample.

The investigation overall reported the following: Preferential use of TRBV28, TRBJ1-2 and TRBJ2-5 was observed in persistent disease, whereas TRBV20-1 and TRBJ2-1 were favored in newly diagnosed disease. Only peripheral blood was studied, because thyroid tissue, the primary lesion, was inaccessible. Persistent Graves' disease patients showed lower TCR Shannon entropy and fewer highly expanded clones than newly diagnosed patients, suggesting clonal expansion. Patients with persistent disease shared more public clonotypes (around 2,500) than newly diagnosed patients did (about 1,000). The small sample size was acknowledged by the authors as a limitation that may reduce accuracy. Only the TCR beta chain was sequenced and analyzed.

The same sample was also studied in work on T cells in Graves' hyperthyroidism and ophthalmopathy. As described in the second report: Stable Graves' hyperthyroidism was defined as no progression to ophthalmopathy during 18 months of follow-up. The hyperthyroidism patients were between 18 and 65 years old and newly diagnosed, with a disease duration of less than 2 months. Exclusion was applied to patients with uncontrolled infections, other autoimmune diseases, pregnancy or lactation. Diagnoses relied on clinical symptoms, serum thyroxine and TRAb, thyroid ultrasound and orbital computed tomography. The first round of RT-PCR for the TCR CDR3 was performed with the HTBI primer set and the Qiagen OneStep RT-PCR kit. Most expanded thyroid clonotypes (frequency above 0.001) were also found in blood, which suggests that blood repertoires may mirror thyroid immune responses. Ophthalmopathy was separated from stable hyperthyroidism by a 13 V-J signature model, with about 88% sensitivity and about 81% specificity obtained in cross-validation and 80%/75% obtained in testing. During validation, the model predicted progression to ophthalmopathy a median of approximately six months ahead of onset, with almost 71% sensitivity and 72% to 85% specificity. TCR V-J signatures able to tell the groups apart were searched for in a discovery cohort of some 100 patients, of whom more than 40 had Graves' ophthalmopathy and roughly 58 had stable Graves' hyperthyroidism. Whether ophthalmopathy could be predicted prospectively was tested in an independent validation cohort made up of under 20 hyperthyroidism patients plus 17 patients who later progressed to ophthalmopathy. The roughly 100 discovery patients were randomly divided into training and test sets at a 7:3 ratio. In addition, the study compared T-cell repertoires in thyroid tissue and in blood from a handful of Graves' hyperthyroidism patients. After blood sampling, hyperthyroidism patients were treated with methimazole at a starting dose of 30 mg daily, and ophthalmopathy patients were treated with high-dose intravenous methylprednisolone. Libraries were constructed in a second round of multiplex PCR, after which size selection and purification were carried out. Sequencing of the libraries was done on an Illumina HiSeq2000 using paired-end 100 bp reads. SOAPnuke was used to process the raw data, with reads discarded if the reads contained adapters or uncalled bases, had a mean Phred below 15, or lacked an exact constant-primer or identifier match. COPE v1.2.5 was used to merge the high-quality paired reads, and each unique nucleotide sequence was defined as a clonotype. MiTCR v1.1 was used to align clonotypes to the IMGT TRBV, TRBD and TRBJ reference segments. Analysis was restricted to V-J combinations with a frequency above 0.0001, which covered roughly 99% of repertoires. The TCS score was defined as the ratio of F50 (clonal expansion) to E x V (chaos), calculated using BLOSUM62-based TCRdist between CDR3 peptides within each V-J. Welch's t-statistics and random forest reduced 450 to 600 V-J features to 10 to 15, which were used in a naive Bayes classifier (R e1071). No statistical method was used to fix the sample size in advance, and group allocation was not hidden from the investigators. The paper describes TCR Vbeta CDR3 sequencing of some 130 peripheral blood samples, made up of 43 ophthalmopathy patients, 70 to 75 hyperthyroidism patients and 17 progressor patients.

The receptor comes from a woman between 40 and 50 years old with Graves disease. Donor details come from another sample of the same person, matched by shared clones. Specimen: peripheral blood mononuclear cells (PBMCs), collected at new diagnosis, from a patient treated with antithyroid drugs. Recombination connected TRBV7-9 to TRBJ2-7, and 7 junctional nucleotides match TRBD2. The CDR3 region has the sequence CASSLEAGAHYEQYF. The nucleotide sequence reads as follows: TGTGCCAGCAGCTTAGAGGCGGGAGCCCACTACGAGCAGTACTTC.